This T cell receptor beta chain emerged from a study of blood T cell repertoires in COVID-19. Across the whole study: The United States, Italy and Spain were the sources of the acute and convalescent COVID-19 samples. Sources were T cells, B-cell-depleted T cells, or PBMCs; the material itself was cDNA or gDNA.

Enrolment of Seattle patients took place during active infection, and they were followed longitudinally. The CDR3 has 17 amino acids. The V gene's germline CDR1 is GTSNPN and CDR2 SVGIG (reference sequence). The germline V and J ends were trimmed by 3 bases and 9 bases, with 27 bases remaining between them. Original data processing: Reference gene primer amplification yielded estimated nucleated cell counts. Sequenced by immunoSEQ multiplex PCR; TCRdb stores in-frame clones only, minus some. The V and J calls and clone size were taken over from that table, and D and trimming were inferred from the DNA. The sample includes about 410,000 clones, approximately 90% seen only once; the top ten take around 1.5%.

Sequenced material: peripheral blood. The chain is built from TRBV30 and TRBJ1-3, with a weak D call TRBD1 (5 bases). The sequence was collected from a middle-aged woman with COVID-19, enrolled during active disease. Here the CDR3 reads CAWSDNRTPLRGITIYF. The CDR3 nucleotides are TGTGCCTGGAGCGACAACAGGACCCCTCTCAGAGGCATCACCATATATTTT.